These 5 T cell receptor beta chains came from one sample sequenced in a study of CD8 T cells in ankylosing spondylitis. TCRdb itself ran the 5' RACE reads through MiXCR, one entry per CDR3 protein. The table has roughly 170,000 distinct CDR3 sequences, 9.8% seen once. The source material was blood, either unsorted or a sorted T cell fraction (not recorded which). Receptors originate from a female donor with ankylosing spondylitis or in good health (not recorded which).

This clonotype was seen many times. V usage is TRBV9 and J usage is TRBJ2-3, with D unresolved. CDR3 size: 13 residues. Looked up from germline, CDR1 is SGDLS and CDR2 is YYNGEE. With 4 bases removed from V and 3 bases from J, the gap between germline ends came to 9 bases. The chain's CDR3 is CASSLEATDTQYF. CDR3 in DNA: TGTGCCAGCAGCCTAGAGGCGACAGATACGCAGTATTTT. The full variable domain, with the rest looked up from reference TRBV9 and TRBJ2-3, is DSGVTQTPKHLITATGQRVTLRCSPRSGDLSVYWYQQSLDQGLQFLIQYYNGEERAKGNILERFSAQQFPDLHSELNLSSLELGDSALYFCASSLEATDTQYFGPGTRLTVL.

This clonotype was counted between two and nine times. The chain recombines TRBV5-1 with TRBJ2-1; D may be TRBD1 (6 bases). Germline assignment: CDR1 SGHRS and CDR2 YFSETQ. The CDR3 is 12 residues long. The V end lost 10 bases, the J end lost 10 bases, and 18 bases lay between the germline ends. The CDR3 DNA follows: TGCGCCGCCCGGGGCTCGGACAGCGAGCAGTTCTTC. Translation: CAARGSDSEQFF.

This clonotype has a handful of counts. This chain links TRBV6-1 with TRBJ1-2; TRBD1 matches at 7 bases. V lost 5 bases, J lost 4 bases, and 7 bases stayed unmatched. CDR3 size: 14 residues. Germline V lookup: CDR1 MNHNS, CDR2 SASEGT. CDR3 in amino acids: CASSLRDSLYGYTF. The CDR3 DNA reads TGTGCCAGCAGTCTCCGGGACAGCCTCTATGGCTACACCTTC.

This clonotype came up a few times. The genes are TRBV27 and TRBJ2-1, with 8 bases aligning to TRBD2. The V segment lost 3 bases and the J segment 4 bases; nucleotides outside the gene matches: 5. The V gene's germline CDR1 is MNHEY and CDR2 SMNVEV (reference sequence). The CDR3 totals 15 residues. This CDR3 reads CASSFNGGGYNEQFF. CDR3 nucleotides: TGTGCCAGCAGTTTCAACGGGGGGGGTTACAATGAGCAGTTCTTC.

The rearrangement links TRBV10-3 to TRBJ2-7; D perhaps matches TRBD2 (7 bases). Trimming pared 4 bases from V and 3 bases from J, leaving 19 bases between. The germline gives CDR1 ENHRY, CDR2 SYGVKD. CDR3 size: 16 residues. CDR3 amino acids: CAISGSSGDTYYEQYF. The DNA of the CDR3 is TGTGCCATCAGTGGGTCCAGCGGGGACACCTACTACGAGCAGTACTTC.